These 14 T cell receptor beta chains originate from one sample sequenced in a study of T cell responses to AZD1222 COVID-19 vaccine. Clones were sequenced by immunoSEQ multiplex PCR, and TCRdb holds only the in-frame ones, with some missing. The repertoire holds fewer than 150,000 clones, about nine tenths seen once, with roughly 3.1% in the top ten. The sequenced sample was peripheral blood, obtained on day 0 of AZD1222 vaccination. These receptor sequences come from an adult in good health.

As for this clone: The germline gene is not matched at one end of the junction; a read error may be the cause. Other DNA sequences in the same sample also yield this CDR3. This chain joins TRBV7-9 and TRBJ2-1; 11 nucleotides agree with TRBD2. This CDR3 contains 14 residues. CDR1 and CDR2 (germline): SEHNR, FQNEAQ (reference sequence). In DNA form, the CDR3 reads TGTGCCAGCAGCCTAGCGGGGGGTTACAATGAGCAGTTCTTC. Translated: CASSLAGGYNEQFF.

The genes are TRBV24-1 and TRBJ2-3; TRBD1 is a possible D gene (6 bases). Germline V gene lookup returns CDR1 KGHDR and CDR2 SFDVKD. The ends were cut back, 2 bases at V and 7 bases at J, with 12 bases in the middle. The CDR3 loop spans 14 amino acids. CDR3 protein: CATSDSQGPYTQYF. The DNA of the CDR3 is TGTGCCACCAGTGATTCACAGGGACCTTATACGCAGTATTTT.

CDR3 DNA sequence: TGTGCCAGTAGTCTGGGACAGGGGAGCTATGGCTACACCTTC. Protein product: CASSLGQGSYGYTF. The rearrangement uses TRBV19 and TRBJ1-2, with 10 bases that match TRBD1. Germline assignment: CDR1 LNHDA and CDR2 SQIVND (reference sequence). CDR3 length: 14 residues. J lost 4 bases, V lost 5 bases, and 4 bases had no gene match. Full variable domain (outside the CDR3, taken from reference TRBV19 and TRBJ1-2): DGGITQSPKYLFRKEGQNVTLSCEQNLNHDAMYWYRQDPGQGLRLIYYSQIVNDFQKGDIAEGYSVSREKKESFPLTVTSAQKNPTAFYLCASSLGQGSYGYTFGSGTRLTVV.

The rearrangement links TRBV3-1 (or the pseudogene TRBV3-2) to TRBJ1-3; D is ambiguous. CDR3 length: 13 residues. Germline V gene data show CDR1 as LGHDT and CDR2 as YNNKEL (reference sequence). Trimming stripped 10 bases from V and 0 bases from J, with 10 bases between. This CDR3 is CATTVSSGNTIYF. The DNA for the CDR3 is TGTGCCACCACTGTTTCCTCTGGAAACACCATATATTTT.

The rearrangement uses TRBV6-5 and TRBJ1-1; no firm D call. The germline V gene encodes CDR1 MNHEY and CDR2 SVGAGI. The CDR3 totals 15 residues. V gave up 0 bases and J gave up 1 base, with 9 bases separating them. CDR3 sequence reads: CASSYSTGRNTEAFF. The CDR3 DNA reads TGTGCCAGCAGTTACTCCACCGGGAGGAACACTGAAGCTTTCTTT.

V usage is TRBV9 and J usage is TRBJ2-1; D is ambiguous. The CDR3 sequence is 14 residues long. The V gene's germline CDR1 is SGDLS and CDR2 YYNGEE. The V end was cut by 2 bases, the J end by 3 bases, with 9 bases between. CDR3 nucleotides: TGTGCCAGCAGCGTCCAAATTGGCTACAATGAGCAGTTCTTC. Its translation: CASSVQIGYNEQFF.

In its sample, this clone was seen a few times. V usage is TRBV19 and J usage is TRBJ1-2; D is possibly TRBD1 (5 bases). The CDR3 is 15 residues long. With 1 base removed from V and 5 bases from J, the gap between germline ends came to 14 bases. The germline gives CDR1 LNHDA, CDR2 SQIVND (reference sequence). The CDR3 here is CASSIVSRAFYGYTF. CDR3 DNA: TGTGCCAGTAGTATAGTTAGCAGGGCTTTTTATGGCTACACCTTC.

The chain carries TRBV18 and TRBJ1-5; D ambiguous. Germline-derived CDR1 and CDR2 are KGHSH and LQKENI. V lost 4 bases and J lost 3, with 10 bases in between. The CDR3 has 14 residues. The CDR3 DNA reads TGTGCCAGCTCACTAACTGACAACAATCAGCCCCAGCATTTT. Encoded protein: CASSLTDNNQPQHF.

The chain recombines TRBV7-2 with TRBJ1-6, with 7 nucleotides matching TRBD1. V was clipped by 1 base and J by 9 bases; unmatched bases: 6. This CDR3 comprises 15 residues. Germline CDR1 reads SGHTA; CDR2 reads FQGNSA. CDR3 nucleotides: TGTGCCAGCAGCTTAGACCGAACAGGGGTTTCACCCCTCCACTTT. As protein: CASSLDRTGVSPLHF.

The chain recombines TRBV19 with TRBJ1-5, with unresolved D. Per the germline V gene, CDR1 is LNHDA and CDR2 is SQIVND (reference sequence). CDR3 length equals 15 residues. Trimming stripped 3 bases from V and 3 bases from J, with 12 bases between. The CDR3 loop is CASSMRLGINQPQHF. CDR3 nucleotides: TGTGCCAGTAGTATGCGCTTGGGAATCAATCAGCCCCAGCATTTT. Complete variable domain (other parts from reference TRBV19 and TRBJ1-5): DGGITQSPKYLFRKEGQNVTLSCEQNLNHDAMYWYRQDPGQGLRLIYYSQIVNDFQKGDIAEGYSVSREKKESFPLTVTSAQKNPTAFYLCASSMRLGINQPQHFGDGTRLSIL.

The rearrangement links TRBV5-1 to TRBJ2-7; D tentatively reads TRBD1 or TRBD2 (5 bases each). Per the germline V gene, CDR1 is SGHRS and CDR2 is YFSETQ. The length of the CDR3 is 13 residues. Trimming removed 3 bases at V and 7 bases at J, with 14 bases between. CDR3 in amino acids: CASSSLTWGEQYF. In DNA, the CDR3 is TGCGCCAGCAGCTCCCTGACCTGGGGGGAGCAGTACTTC.

This chain joins TRBV5-6 and TRBJ1-4; a possible D gene is TRBD1 (6 bases). Trimming took off 2 bases at V and 3 bases at J, with 11 bases between the two ends. The CDR3 is made up of 15 amino acids. Germline values: CDR1 SGHDT, CDR2 YYEEEE. The CDR3 DNA reads TGTGCCAGCAGCTTCAGGGGATCGTCTAATGAAAAACTGTTTTTT. This translates into CASSFRGSSNEKLFF.

The chain employs TRBV28 and TRBJ2-7; D is unresolved. The CDR3 is 14 residues long. V lost 5 bases and J 0 bases, leaving 11 bases between the germline ends. Germline CDR1 and CDR2: MDHEN and SYDVKM. This CDR3 is CASSVSGGSYEQYF. In DNA form, the CDR3 reads TGTGCCAGCAGTGTCTCTGGCGGCTCCTACGAGCAGTACTTC.

This rearrangement joins TRBV10-2 to TRBJ1-1; D is ambiguous. The CDR3 has 12 amino acids. CDR1 and CDR2 (germline): WSHSY, SAAADI. V lost 6 bases and J 1 base, leaving 6 bases between the germline ends. CDR3 in DNA: TGCGCCAGCAGGGAGGGGAACACTGAAGCTTTCTTT. Translation gives CASREGNTEAFF.